This T cell receptor (beta chain) is from a study of blood T cells in healthy people across ages. PCR was performed a second time for about 6 to 11 cycles using a sample-barcoded 5' primer and a J-beta primer mix. With 12 random nucleotides, a template-switch adaptor tagged each individual cDNA molecule. TCRdb itself ran the 5' RACE reads through MiXCR, one entry per CDR3 protein. The repertoire includes 700,000 to 1,000,000 distinct CDR3 sequences, about 42% of them detected once, and around 18% sits in the top ten. There are a few counts of this clonotype. Unmatched junction bases numbered 10, after V lost 6 bases and J lost 9 bases. This CDR3 is built from 15 residues. The V gene's germline CDR1 is WSHSY and CDR2 SAAADI.

The chain carries TRBV10-2 and TRBJ2-1; 11 positions agree with TRBD1. The sequence derives from a man aged 55 to 70 in good health. Sequencing was done on a sample of blood. The DNA of the CDR3 is TGCGCCAGCAGCCCCCACCGGGACAGGGGGAGTGAGCAGTTCTTC. Residues: CASSPHRDRGSEQFF.